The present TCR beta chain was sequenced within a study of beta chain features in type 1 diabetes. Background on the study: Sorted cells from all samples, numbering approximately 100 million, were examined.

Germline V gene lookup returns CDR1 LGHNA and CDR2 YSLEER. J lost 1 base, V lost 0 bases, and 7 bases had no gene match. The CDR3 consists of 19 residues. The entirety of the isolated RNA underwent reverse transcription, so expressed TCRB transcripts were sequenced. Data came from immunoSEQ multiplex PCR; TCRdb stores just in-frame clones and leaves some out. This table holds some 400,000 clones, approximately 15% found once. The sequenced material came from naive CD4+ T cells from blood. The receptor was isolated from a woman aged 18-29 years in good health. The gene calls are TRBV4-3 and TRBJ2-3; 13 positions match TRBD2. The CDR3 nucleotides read TGCGCCAGCAGCCAAGATTGGACTAGCGGGAGCAGCGGCACAGATACGCAGTATTTT. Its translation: CASSQDWTSGSSGTDTQYF.